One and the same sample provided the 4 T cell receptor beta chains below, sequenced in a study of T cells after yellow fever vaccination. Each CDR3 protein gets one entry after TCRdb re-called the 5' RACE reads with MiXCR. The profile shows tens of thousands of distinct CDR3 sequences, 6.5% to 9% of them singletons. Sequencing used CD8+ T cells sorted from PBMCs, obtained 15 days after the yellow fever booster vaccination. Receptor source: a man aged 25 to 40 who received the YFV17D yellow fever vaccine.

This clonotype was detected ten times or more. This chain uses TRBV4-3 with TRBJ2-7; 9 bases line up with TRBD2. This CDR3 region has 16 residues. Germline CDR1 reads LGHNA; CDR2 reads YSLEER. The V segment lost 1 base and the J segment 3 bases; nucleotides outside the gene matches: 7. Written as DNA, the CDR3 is TGCGCCAGCAGCCAAGTTATATCTAGCGGGAACTACGAGCAGTACTTC. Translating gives CASSQVISSGNYEQYF.

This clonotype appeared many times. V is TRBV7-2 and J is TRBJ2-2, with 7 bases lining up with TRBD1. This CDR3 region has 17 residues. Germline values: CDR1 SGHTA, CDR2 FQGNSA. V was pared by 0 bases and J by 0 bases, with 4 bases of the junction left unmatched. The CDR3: CASSLAGTAANTGELFF. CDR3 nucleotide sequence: TGTGCCAGCAGCTTAGCAGGGACAGCCGCGAACACCGGGGAGCTGTTTTTT. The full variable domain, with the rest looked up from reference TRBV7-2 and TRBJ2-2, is GAGVSQSPSNKVTEKGKDVELRCDPISGHTALYWYRQSLGQGLEFLIYFQGNSAPDKSGLPSDRFSAERTGGSVSTLTIQRTQQEDSAVYLCASSLAGTAANTGELFFGEGSRLTVL.

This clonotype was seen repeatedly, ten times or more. CDR3 in DNA: TGTGCCAGCAGAAACGCCGGGACAGGGGGCGGGCAGCCCCAGCATTTT. Translated: CASRNAGTGGGQPQHF. The chain couples TRBV12-3 or TRBV12-4 to TRBJ1-5, with 12 bases identical to TRBD1. The CDR3 runs 16 residues. The junction had 10 bases not matched to a gene; V was cut back by 6 bases and J by 7 bases.

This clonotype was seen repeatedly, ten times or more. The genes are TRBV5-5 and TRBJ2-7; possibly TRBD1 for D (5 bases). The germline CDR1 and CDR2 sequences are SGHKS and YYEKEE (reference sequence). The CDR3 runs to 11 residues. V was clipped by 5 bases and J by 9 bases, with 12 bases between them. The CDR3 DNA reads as TGTGCCAGCAGGACTTCCCAGGGGCAGTACTTC. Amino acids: CASRTSQGQYF.